Listed below are T cell receptor beta chains from one sample, sequenced in a study of T cell clonotyping in hematopoietic cell transplantation. Using immunoSEQ multiplex PCR, the repertoire was profiled, and TCRdb retains in-frame clones only, with some absent. The data contain 75,000 to 95,000 clones, almost 97% of them singletons. Sequenced material: peripheral blood mononuclear cells, taken before stem cell transplant. Receptors originate from a woman between 45 and 65 years old with acute myeloid leukemia. Some clones in this sample may be carry-over from other donors' samples. CDR3s include the opening cysteine and the closing phenylalanine or tryptophan. Fields, in order: V gene, CDR3 protein.

V gene: TRBV6-1
CDR3 protein: CASSDGWTGSYEQYF

V gene: TRBV5-1
CDR3 protein: CASSLGWETEAFF

V gene: TRBV5-1
CDR3 protein: CASRSPGTDTQYF

V gene: TRBV6-6
CDR3 protein: CASSYSAGGPETQYF

V gene: TRBV5-1
CDR3 protein: CASSSPTGNYGYTF

V gene: TRBV11-2
CDR3 protein: CANSLAGSGNRDEQYF

V gene: TRBV4-2
CDR3 protein: CASSQEGVMNTEAFF

V gene: TRBV19
CDR3 protein: CASISQGTVGEAFF

V gene: TRBV29-1
CDR3 protein: CSVQGRLWNEQFF

V gene: TRBV27
CDR3 protein: CASSRTGQLNYGYTF

V gene: TRBV5-1
CDR3 protein: CASSLGQAPDSQYF

V gene: TRBV5-1
CDR3 protein: CASSLTGEGRNEQFF

V gene: TRBV30
CDR3 protein: CAWSLTGSGRRNEQFF

V gene: TRBV6-1
CDR3 protein: CAGRAAHTGELFF

V gene: TRBV4-3
CDR3 protein: CASSQVPAYEQYF

V gene: TRBV5-1
CDR3 protein: CATGRGDTNYGYTF

V gene: TRBV2
CDR3 protein: CASSDSGANEKLFF

V gene: TRBV18
CDR3 protein: CASSPTTGRGTEAFF

V gene: TRBV27
CDR3 protein: CASSLITSRTYEQYF

V gene: TRBV7-2
CDR3 protein: CASSLGQNQPQHF

V gene: TRBV28
CDR3 protein: CASRRTKTGELFF

V gene: TRBV7-3
CDR3 protein: CASSILNTGELFF

V gene: TRBV6-5
CDR3 protein: CASSYTRSNTGELFF

V gene: TRBV7-3
CDR3 protein: CASSGWTGSEQYF

V gene: TRBV30
CDR3 protein: CAWGASYGYTF

V gene: TRBV28
CDR3 protein: CASSSPMPGEQFF

V gene: TRBV7-2
CDR3 protein: CASSLLDREAFF

V gene: TRBV30
CDR3 protein: CAWSPSPSFQETQYF

V gene: TRBV6-5
CDR3 protein: CASRLGTGVSYEQYF

V gene: TRBV5-1
CDR3 protein: CASSLIRAGDGYTF

V gene: TRBV30
CDR3 protein: CAWSVGGETQYF

V gene: TRBV30
CDR3 protein: CAWGTGNTNTGELFF

V gene: TRBV4-1
CDR3 protein: CASSQPGLAARYEQYF

V gene: TRBV7-9
CDR3 protein: CASSSIYMNTEAFF

V gene: TRBV5-1
CDR3 protein: CASSLEGDRGNGYTF

V gene: TRBV2
CDR3 protein: CASAALGAGAMSNQPQHF

V gene: TRBV29-1
CDR3 protein: CSVWTGGLSEAFF

V gene: TRBV30
CDR3 protein: CAWGRGLNTEAFF

V gene: TRBV6-1
CDR3 protein: CASSAGGGGTQYF

V gene: TRBV5-1
CDR3 protein: CASSPRTGDGGYTF

V gene: TRBV6-1
CDR3 protein: CASSPRPGPNSPLHF

V gene: TRBV28
CDR3 protein: CASSLKHQPQHF

V gene: TRBV5-6
CDR3 protein: CASSLVTSGFTGELFF

V gene: TRBV28
CDR3 protein: CASSASETGIYGYTF

V gene: TRBV6-5
CDR3 protein: CASQERTGSYEQYF

V gene: TRBV29-1
CDR3 protein: CSVPGQGAFGTEAFF

V gene: TRBV30
CDR3 protein: CAWSDRVTEAFF

V gene: TRBV19
CDR3 protein: CANNTGELFF

V gene: TRBV27
CDR3 protein: CASSRYVSGTEPNQPQHF

V gene: TRBV28
CDR3 protein: CASSPRLAGAIDTQYF

V gene: TRBV5-8
CDR3 protein: CASSDRVPDTQYF

V gene: TRBV2
CDR3 protein: CASRGTGGAGEQFF

V gene: TRBV5-1
CDR3 protein: CASSEPGTEGSF

V gene: TRBV7-8
CDR3 protein: CASSLVLQRGGGETQYF